These T cell receptor beta chains were read from a single sample in a study of CD8 T cells in Susac syndrome. MiXCR, run by TCRdb on the immunoSEQ multiplex PCR reads, gives a single entry per CDR3 protein. The data contain around 79,000 distinct CDR3 sequences, about 95% of them singletons. What was sequenced was CD8+ T cells from PBMCs. These receptors originate from a human donor with multiple sclerosis. Both conserved end residues are part of each CDR3. D genes are given only for firm matches. The size entry is marked missing in some rows and otherwise reads once, few, many or a size class.

clone_size,j_call,d_call,v_call,cdr3_aa,cdr3_nt
NA,TRBJ2-6,NA,TRBV7-9,CASSLTTGERANVLTF,TGTGCCAGCAGCTTAACGACCGGCGAGCGGGCCAACGTCCTGACTTTC
NA,TRBJ2-7,NA,TRBV28,CASSSMTGSYEQYF,TGTGCCAGCAGTTCTATGACAGGCTCCTACGAGCAGTACTTC
NA,TRBJ2-7,NA,TRBV14,CASSPSGGSLLYEQYF,TGTGCCAGCAGCCCCAGCGGAGGGTCCCTCCTCTACGAGCAGTACTTC
NA,TRBJ1-4,NA,TRBV25-1,CASSEWGTNEKLFF,TGTGCCAGCAGTGAATGGGGAACTAATGAAAAACTGTTTTTT
NA,TRBJ2-4,NA,TRBV27,CASSLLRKAKNIQYF,TGTGCCAGCAGTTTACTCCGAAAAGCCAAAAACATTCAGTACTTC
NA,TRBJ1-1,TRBD1,TRBV5-1,CASSATGAVNTEAFF,TGCGCCAGCAGCGCGACAGGGGCGGTGAACACTGAAGCTTTCTTT
once,TRBJ1-2,TRBD1,TRBV5-6,CASKEQGPFYGYTF,TGTGCCAGCAAGGAACAGGGGCCTTTTTATGGCTACACCTTC
NA,TRBJ1-2,TRBD1,TRBV9,CASTTGGANYGYTF,TGTGCCAGCACCACAGGGGGAGCTAACTATGGCTACACCTTC
NA,TRBJ1-1,TRBD1,TRBV27,CASSKPGQGSEAFF,TGTGCCAGCAGTAAGCCGGGACAGGGCTCTGAAGCTTTCTTT
once,TRBJ1-5,NA,TRBV18,CASVGQSQPQHF,TGTGCCAGCGTGGGACAATCGCAGCCCCAGCATTTT
once,TRBJ2-1,NA,TRBV29-1,CSVEPSNNEQFF,TGCAGCGTTGAACCCTCGAACAATGAGCAGTTCTTC
NA,TRBJ2-7,TRBD2,TRBV29-1,CSGKTSGGSYEQYF,TGCAGCGGAAAGACTAGCGGGGGATCCTACGAGCAGTACTTC
NA,TRBJ1-2,NA,TRBV15,CATSRDRVEGVNYGYTF,TGTGCCACCAGCAGAGATCGAGTGGAGGGGGTTAACTATGGCTACACCTTC
NA,TRBJ1-1,NA,TRBV19,CASAPMDRRNTEAFF,TGTGCCAGTGCTCCTATGGACAGAAGGAACACTGAAGCTTTCTTT